These T cell receptor beta chains were read from a single sample in a study of PD-1 blockade in classical Hodgkin lymphoma. Generated by immunoSEQ multiplex PCR, the TCRdb table keeps only in-frame clones and is missing some. The sample yields around 23,000 clones, roughly 84% seen once. This specimen was CD4+ T cells from blood, taken at baseline. Receptor source: a human donor with classical Hodgkin lymphoma. Both conserved end residues are part of each CDR3. The D gene is left open where the match is weak. Clone size is stated in some rows and not others, as once, few, many or a class when expanded.

>NA|NA|TRBV5-1|TRBJ1-1|14
TGCGCCAGCAGCTATTTGTCCAGAGACACTGAAGCTTTCTTT
CASSYLSRDTEAFF
>NA|NA|TRBV25-1|TRBJ1-4|16
TGTGCCAGCAGTGAATGGGGGGGGCCGGTCCGGGAAAAACTGTTTTTT
CASSEWGGPVREKLFF
>NA|NA|TRBV5-1|TRBJ2-3|16
TGCGCCAGCACACAGGATATCGGTCATGGAACAGATACGCAGTATTTT
CASTQDIGHGTDTQYF
>NA|TRBD1|TRBV6-5|TRBJ1-6|15
TGTGCCAGCAGCCGGGACAGGTGGTTGGAGTCACCCCTCCACTTT
CASSRDRWLESPLHF
>NA|TRBD1|TRBV19|TRBJ1-5|15
TGTGCCAGTAGCCGAGGACAGGGGGACAATCAGCCCCAGCATTTT
CASSRGQGDNQPQHF
>NA|NA|TRBV6-9|TRBJ1-2|14
TGTGCCAGCATGCCCCGAAGCGGGGGAGGCGGCTACACCTTC
CASMPRSGGGGYTF
>once|NA|TRBV6-1|TRBJ1-1|15
TGTGCCAGCAGTACTTCCGGGAGAGGGAGCACTGAAGCTTTCTTT
CASSTSGRGSTEAFF
>NA|NA|TRBV4-3|TRBJ2-7|14
TGCGCCAGTATACCAGGGGATTTCTCCTACGAGCAGTACTTC
CASIPGDFSYEQYF
>NA|NA|TRBV28|TRBJ2-7|15
TGTGCCAGCAGTCCCGCCGGGGAGAGGATCTACGAGCAGTACTTC
CASSPAGERIYEQYF
>medium-sized|NA|TRBV7-9|TRBJ2-1|15
TGTGCCAGCAGCCCCGATCCGGGCTCCTACAATGAGCAGTTCTTC
CASSPDPGSYNEQFF
>NA|TRBD1|TRBV5-1|TRBJ1-4|14
TGCGCCAGCAGCGTGGGACAGGGAGGAGAAAAACTGTTTTTT
CASSVGQGGEKLFF
>few|TRBD1|TRBV6-6|TRBJ1-1|16
TGTGCCAGCAGGACCTCTATCCGGGACAGGAACACTGAAGCTTTCTTT
CASRTSIRDRNTEAFF
>NA|NA|TRBV12-5|TRBJ2-2|15
TGTGCTAGTGGTTCGGGCAGGGTGGAAACCGGGGAGCTGTTTTTT
CASGSGRVETGELFF
>NA|NA|TRBV6-6|TRBJ1-1|13
TGTGCCAGCAGGGGGGGAGGGTACACTGAAGCTTTCTTT
CASRGGGYTEAFF
>NA|NA|TRBV5-1|TRBJ1-1|14
TGCGCCAGCTATTCCGGGGGGATGAACACTGAAGCTTTCTTT
CASYSGGMNTEAFF
>NA|TRBD1|TRBV11-1|TRBJ1-1|13
TGTGCCAGCAGCGGACAGGGTTGGACTGAAGCTTTCTTT
CASSGQGWTEAFF
>NA|NA|TRBV7-8|TRBJ1-2|15
TGTGCCAGCAGCTTATTTTCAATGCCGGACTGGAGCTACACCTTC
CASSLFSMPDWSYTF